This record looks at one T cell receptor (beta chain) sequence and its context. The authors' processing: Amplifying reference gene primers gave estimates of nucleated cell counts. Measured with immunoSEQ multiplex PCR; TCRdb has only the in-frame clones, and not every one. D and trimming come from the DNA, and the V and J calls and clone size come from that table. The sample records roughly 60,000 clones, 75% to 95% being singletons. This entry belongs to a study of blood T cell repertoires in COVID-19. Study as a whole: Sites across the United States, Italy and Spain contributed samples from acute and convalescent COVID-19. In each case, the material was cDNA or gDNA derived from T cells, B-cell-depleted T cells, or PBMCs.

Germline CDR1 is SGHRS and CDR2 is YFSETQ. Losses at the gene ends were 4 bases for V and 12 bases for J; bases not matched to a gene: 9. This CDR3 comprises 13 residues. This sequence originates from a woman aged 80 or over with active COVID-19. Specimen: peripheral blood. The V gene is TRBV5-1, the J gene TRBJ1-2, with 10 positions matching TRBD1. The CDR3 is CASSAGTGALNTF. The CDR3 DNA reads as TGCGCCAGCAGCGCCGGGACAGGGGCCCTCAACACCTTC.